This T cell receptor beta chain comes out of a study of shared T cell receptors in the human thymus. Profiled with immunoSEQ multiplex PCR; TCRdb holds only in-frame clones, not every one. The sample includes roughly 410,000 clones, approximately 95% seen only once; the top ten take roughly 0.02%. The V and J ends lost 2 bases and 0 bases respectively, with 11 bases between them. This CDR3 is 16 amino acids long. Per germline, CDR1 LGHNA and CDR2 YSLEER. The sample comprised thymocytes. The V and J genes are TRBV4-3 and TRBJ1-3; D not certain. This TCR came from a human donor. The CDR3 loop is CASSQTSESSGNTIYF. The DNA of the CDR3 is TGCGCCAGCAGCCAAACCTCCGAGAGCTCTGGAAACACCATATATTTT.